These T cell receptor beta chains were read from a single sample in a study of tumor-infiltrating lymphocytes in primary liver carcinoma. TCRdb re-called the multiplex PCR reads with MiXCR, one entry per CDR3 protein. In the table there are 300,000 to 400,000 distinct CDR3 sequences, about 65% of which are singletons. The sample was peripheral blood. The source is a middle-aged man with primary liver carcinoma and hepatitis B virus infection. Both conserved end residues are part of each CDR3. The order of the fields is D gene, clone size, J gene, V gene, CDR3 DNA, CDR3 protein. The D gene is left open where the match is weak. Only part of the rows carry a size: once, few, many, or a class if the clone is expanded.

d_call: NA
clone_size: NA
j_call: TRBJ2-7
v_call: TRBV4-3
cdr3_nt: TGCGCCAGCAGCCAAGATCTCAAGGTCACTAACGAGCAGTACTTC
cdr3_aa: CASSQDLKVTNEQYF

d_call: NA
clone_size: NA
j_call: TRBJ1-3
v_call: TRBV5-1
cdr3_nt: TGCATCAGCAGCCAGACAGGCTCTGGAAACACCATATATTTT
cdr3_aa: CISSQTGSGNTIYF

d_call: NA
clone_size: NA
j_call: TRBJ2-7
v_call: TRBV14
cdr3_nt: TGTGCCAGCAGCCAAGATATCGGAGCGGACTACGAGCAGTACTTC
cdr3_aa: CASSQDIGADYEQYF

d_call: NA
clone_size: many
j_call: TRBJ2-1
v_call: TRBV29-1
cdr3_nt: TGCAGCGGATTAACAGGTCCCTCCTTTAATGAGCAGTTCTTC
cdr3_aa: CSGLTGPSFNEQFF

d_call: TRBD2
clone_size: once
j_call: TRBJ2-3
v_call: TRBV11-2
cdr3_nt: TGTGCCAGCAACTTTACTGCGGGAGGAGTAGATACGCAGTATTTT
cdr3_aa: CASNFTAGGVDTQYF

d_call: TRBD1
clone_size: NA
j_call: TRBJ2-7
v_call: TRBV6-5
cdr3_nt: TGTGCCACCAGCGAGTACACCCGGGACAGGGTTCAGTGGTACTTC
cdr3_aa: CATSEYTRDRVQWYF

d_call: NA
clone_size: once
j_call: TRBJ1-5
v_call: TRBV11-2
cdr3_nt: TGTGCCAGCAGCCGGGGGGGGGGCAATCTGTCCCAGCATTTT
cdr3_aa: CASSRGGGNLSQHF

d_call: NA
clone_size: once
j_call: TRBJ2-1
v_call: TRBV11-2
cdr3_nt: TGTACCAGCAACTCGGGAGAGTACAATGAGCAGTTCTTC
cdr3_aa: CTSNSGEYNEQFF

d_call: TRBD2
clone_size: NA
j_call: TRBJ2-7
v_call: TRBV20-1
cdr3_nt: TGCAGTGCTAGGTCACGTAAGGGACTAGCGGGAGGGCTTGGCTACGAGCAGTACTTC
cdr3_aa: CSARSRKGLAGGLGYEQYF

d_call: TRBD1
clone_size: NA
j_call: TRBJ2-4
v_call: TRBV5-1
cdr3_nt: TGCGCCAGCAGAGCAGGGGGCCCCAAAAACATTCAGTACTTC
cdr3_aa: CASRAGGPKNIQYF

d_call: NA
clone_size: NA
j_call: TRBJ1-5
v_call: TRBV20-1
cdr3_nt: TGCAGTGCTAGACCCCAGGGAAACCAGCCCCAGCATTTT
cdr3_aa: CSARPQGNQPQHF

d_call: NA
clone_size: NA
j_call: TRBJ2-5
v_call: TRBV11-2
cdr3_nt: TGTGCCAGCAGCTTAGGGACAAATCAAGAGGCCCAGTACTTC
cdr3_aa: CASSLGTNQEAQYF

d_call: NA
clone_size: NA
j_call: TRBJ2-3
v_call: TRBV5-1
cdr3_nt: TGCGCCAGCAGCTTACTAGTGGGAGAGTTCACAGATACGCAGTATTTT
cdr3_aa: CASSLLVGEFTDTQYF

d_call: NA
clone_size: few
j_call: TRBJ2-5
v_call: TRBV11-2
cdr3_nt: TGTGACAGCAGCTTAGGCTGGACTACCTCTTGGCGGGAGACCCAGTACTTC
cdr3_aa: CDSSLGWTTSWRETQYF

d_call: NA
clone_size: NA
j_call: TRBJ2-7
v_call: TRBV29-1
cdr3_nt: TGCAGCGTTAGGGAAAGTTTTGAGCAGTACTTC
cdr3_aa: CSVRESFEQYF

d_call: NA
clone_size: NA
j_call: TRBJ1-1
v_call: TRBV10-3
cdr3_nt: TGTGCCATCAGTGTAATTCCGAGCAGCGGGAGCACTGAAGCTTCCTTT
cdr3_aa: CAISVIPSSGSTEASF

d_call: TRBD2
clone_size: NA
j_call: TRBJ2-7
v_call: TRBV24-1
cdr3_nt: TGTGCCACCAGTGATGCCGGGACTAGAAGCGAGCAGTACTTC
cdr3_aa: CATSDAGTRSEQYF

d_call: NA
clone_size: NA
j_call: TRBJ2-1
v_call: TRBV29-1
cdr3_nt: TGCAGCGTTGACGATCAAACTCGGCAGACCTACAATGAGAAGTTCTTC
cdr3_aa: CSVDDQTRQTYNEKFF

d_call: NA
clone_size: NA
j_call: TRBJ2-1
v_call: TRBV29-1
cdr3_nt: TGCAGCGTTGAAAAACAAGGGAATAATGAGCAGTTCTTC
cdr3_aa: CSVEKQGNNEQFF

d_call: TRBD2
clone_size: NA
j_call: TRBJ2-3
v_call: TRBV28
cdr3_nt: TGTGCCGGCAGTTTGGCGGGACTAGCGGGGGATACACAGTATTTT
cdr3_aa: CAGSLAGLAGDTQYF

d_call: NA
clone_size: NA
j_call: TRBJ2-7
v_call: TRBV4-1
cdr3_nt: TGCGCCAGCAGCCATCTGTTTACAGGTAACGAGCAGTACTTC
cdr3_aa: CASSHLFTGNEQYF

d_call: TRBD1
clone_size: NA
j_call: TRBJ1-4
v_call: TRBV28
cdr3_nt: TGTGCCAGCAGTCCCGACAGGGTTAATGAAAAACTGTTTTTT
cdr3_aa: CASSPDRVNEKLFF

d_call: NA
clone_size: once
j_call: TRBJ2-2
v_call: TRBV6-2/TRBV6-3
cdr3_nt: TGTGCCAGCAGACCCGTACAGGCCGGTGAGCTGTTTTTT
cdr3_aa: CASRPVQAGELFF

d_call: NA
clone_size: NA
j_call: TRBJ2-5
v_call: TRBV11-2
cdr3_nt: TGTGCTAGCAGCTCCCAGAGGACAGTGCAAGAGACCCGGTACTTC
cdr3_aa: CASSSQRTVQETRYF

d_call: NA
clone_size: NA
j_call: TRBJ1-2
v_call: TRBV29-1
cdr3_nt: TGTGGCGTGACGCCCGGGGATGGGTATGGCTACACCTTC
cdr3_aa: CGVTPGDGYGYTF

d_call: NA
clone_size: NA
j_call: TRBJ2-2
v_call: TRBV28
cdr3_nt: TGTGCCAGCAGTAAGTCTACCGGGGAGCTGTTTTTT
cdr3_aa: CASSKSTGELFF

d_call: NA
clone_size: few
j_call: TRBJ1-1
v_call: TRBV5-1
cdr3_nt: TGCGCCAGCAGCGGTGAGTTGGGGGCTGAAACTTTCTTT
cdr3_aa: CASSGELGAETFF

d_call: TRBD1
clone_size: NA
j_call: TRBJ2-7
v_call: TRBV11-2
cdr3_nt: TGTGCCAGCAGCTACGAGGACAGGGGAGGCTACGAGCAGTATTTC
cdr3_aa: CASSYEDRGGYEQYF

d_call: NA
clone_size: NA
j_call: TRBJ1-2
v_call: TRBV5-1
cdr3_nt: TGCGCCAGCAGTCAGGGTTTGACGGACTATGACTACACCTTC
cdr3_aa: CASSQGLTDYDYTF

d_call: NA
clone_size: once
j_call: TRBJ1-1
v_call: TRBV6-1
cdr3_nt: TGTGCCAGCAGGGGAAGGGGGGCCCCTGAAGCTTTCTTT
cdr3_aa: CASRGRGAPEAFF

d_call: TRBD2
clone_size: few
j_call: TRBJ2-5
v_call: TRBV7-9
cdr3_nt: TGTGCCAGCAGCGATAGCGGGAGTGAGACCCAGTACTTC
cdr3_aa: CASSDSGSETQYF

d_call: NA
clone_size: NA
j_call: TRBJ2-7
v_call: TRBV7-9
cdr3_nt: TGTGCCAGCAGCTTACTAGGGGAAAAAATCTACGGGCAGTACTTC
cdr3_aa: CASSLLGEKIYGQYF

d_call: TRBD2
clone_size: many
j_call: TRBJ2-7
v_call: TRBV20-1
cdr3_nt: TGCAGTGCAAATCTCCCCTCAGCGGGACGGAGATCCTACGAGCAGTACTTC
cdr3_aa: CSANLPSAGRRSYEQYF

d_call: TRBD2
clone_size: many
j_call: TRBJ2-7
v_call: TRBV6-1
cdr3_nt: TGTGCCAGCAGTGCTAGCGGGACTACCTACGAGCAGTACTTC
cdr3_aa: CASSASGTTYEQYF

d_call: TRBD1
clone_size: NA
j_call: TRBJ2-7
v_call: TRBV11-2
cdr3_nt: TGTGCCAGCAGCTCTACCGGGACAGATGTTCTTGGGCAGTACTTC
cdr3_aa: CASSSTGTDVLGQYF

d_call: TRBD2
clone_size: few
j_call: TRBJ2-1
v_call: TRBV12-3/TRBV12-4
cdr3_nt: TGTGCCAGCAGTGAAGGACTAGCGGGAGTAAATGAGCAGTTCTTC
cdr3_aa: CASSEGLAGVNEQFF

d_call: TRBD1
clone_size: many
j_call: TRBJ1-5
v_call: TRBV6-2/TRBV6-3
cdr3_nt: TGTGCCACCGGAGGGACAGGCGATCAGCCCCAGCATTTT
cdr3_aa: CATGGTGDQPQHF

d_call: NA
clone_size: few
j_call: TRBJ2-5
v_call: TRBV28
cdr3_nt: TGTGCCAGCATTCAAGGCGGGCAAGAGACCCAGTACTTC
cdr3_aa: CASIQGGQETQYF

d_call: NA
clone_size: NA
j_call: TRBJ2-2
v_call: TRBV6-1
cdr3_nt: TGTGCAAGCAGAGCCGGGACTGGGCTTCACGTGGAGCTGTTTTTT
cdr3_aa: CASRAGTGLHVELFF

d_call: TRBD2
clone_size: NA
j_call: TRBJ2-2
v_call: TRBV7-8
cdr3_nt: TGTGCCAGCAGGTTAGACCTGCGGGAGGACACCGGGGAGCTGTTTTTT
cdr3_aa: CASRLDLREDTGELFF

d_call: NA
clone_size: NA
j_call: TRBJ1-4
v_call: TRBV6-5
cdr3_nt: TGTGCCGGCAGTCTGGGCAGGGGTAATGAAAAACTGTTTTTT
cdr3_aa: CAGSLGRGNEKLFF

d_call: NA
clone_size: NA
j_call: TRBJ2-3
v_call: TRBV6-1
cdr3_nt: TGTGCCAGCACCCCGTTAAAGCGAACAGATACGCAGTATTTT
cdr3_aa: CASTPLKRTDTQYF

d_call: TRBD2
clone_size: NA
j_call: TRBJ2-5
v_call: TRBV11-2
cdr3_nt: TGTGCCAGCAGCTTAGATACTAGCGTATACCTACAAGAGACCCAGTACTTC
cdr3_aa: CASSLDTSVYLQETQYF

d_call: TRBD2
clone_size: NA
j_call: TRBJ2-7
v_call: TRBV4-2
cdr3_nt: TGTCCCAGCAGCCCATTCAGGGCTAGCGGGATCATCGAGCAGTACTTC
cdr3_aa: CPSSPFRASGIIEQYF

d_call: TRBD2
clone_size: NA
j_call: TRBJ2-1
v_call: TRBV11-1
cdr3_nt: TGTGCCAGCAGCTATGTACTAGCGGGAGATGAGCGGTTCTTC
cdr3_aa: CASSYVLAGDERFF

d_call: TRBD2
clone_size: many
j_call: TRBJ2-7
v_call: TRBV6-2/TRBV6-3
cdr3_nt: TGTGCCAGCAGTTCCCTAGCGGGAAAGGCCGAGCAGTACTTC
cdr3_aa: CASSSLAGKAEQYF

d_call: NA
clone_size: NA
j_call: TRBJ2-5
v_call: TRBV6-5
cdr3_nt: TGTGCCAGCAGTTATTCGGGACTCGACCAAGAGACCCAGTACTTC
cdr3_aa: CASSYSGLDQETQYF

d_call: TRBD1
clone_size: few
j_call: TRBJ1-4
v_call: TRBV28
cdr3_nt: TGTGCCAGCAGTGGACAGGGAGGTGAAAAACTGTTTTTT
cdr3_aa: CASSGQGGEKLFF

d_call: NA
clone_size: NA
j_call: TRBJ2-6
v_call: TRBV4-3
cdr3_nt: TGCGTCAGCAGCCAGGACTCTAGAACGCTAGGGTCTGGGGCCAACGTCCTGACTTTC
cdr3_aa: CVSSQDSRTLGSGANVLTF